These 14 T cell receptor beta chains came from one sample sequenced in a study of metastatic and nonmetastatic thyroid tumors. Patients underwent thyroid surgery, and none had received any treatment before it. TCRdb recomputed clones from the PCR reads via MiXCR. The data contain more than 35,000 clones, approximately 18% of them seen just once; the ten biggest clones take up roughly 6.2%. The sample was blood. The receptors were sampled from a male donor with papillary thyroid cancer or a benign thyroid nodule (not recorded which). Some clones in this sample may be carry-over from other donors' samples.

The V gene is TRBV30, the J gene TRBJ2-7; D is unresolved. V lost 1 base, J lost 1 base, and 8 bases lay in between. Per germline, CDR1 GTSNPN and CDR2 SVGIG (reference sequence). CDR3 length equals 13 residues. This CDR3 is CAWSDGVSYEQYF. The CDR3 coding sequence is TGTGCCTGGAGTGATGGGGTGTCCTACGAGCAGTACTTC.

This clone was seen at least ten times. This sequence joins TRBV9 and TRBJ2-3; 7 positions agree with TRBD1. This CDR3 has 15 amino acids. After removal of 4 bases from V and 2 bases from J, the junction contained 7 bases not matched to a gene. In germline, CDR1 is SGDLS, CDR2 YYNGEE. Here the CDR3 DNA reads TGTGCCAGCAGCAAACAGGGGTCACACACAGATACGCAGTATTTT. Its protein product is CASSKQGSHTDTQYF.

In this sample, this clone turned up many times. The chain is built from TRBV4-2 and TRBJ2-3, with D tentatively TRBD2 (6 bases). Germline-derived CDR1 and CDR2 are LGHNA and YNFKEQ. V was cut by 0 bases and J by 6 bases, with 25 bases left in between. This CDR3 is 19 amino acids long. Written as DNA, the CDR3 is TGTGCCAGCAGCCAAGACACCCGGACGGGGGTACTCCCCGTGGATACGCAGTATTTT. As protein: CASSQDTRTGVLPVDTQYF.

This clone has ten or more counts. The CDR3 loop is CASSLAARTGGTDTQYF. The CDR3 DNA sequence: TGTGCCAGCAGCTTAGCCGCCCGGACAGGGGGCACAGATACGCAGTATTTT. The chain uses TRBV7-2 and TRBJ2-3, with 9 bases identical to TRBD1. CDR1 is SGHTA, CDR2 FQGNSA, per germline. V was clipped by 0 bases and J by 1 base; unmatched bases: 5. The CDR3 length is 17 residues.

This chain connects TRBV5-6 to TRBJ2-5; D unresolved. Trimming took off 0 bases at V and 2 bases at J, with 17 bases between the two ends. The CDR3 runs 17 residues. Germline CDR1 reads SGHDT; CDR2 reads YYEEEE. The CDR3 region is CASSLGRLGARQETQYF. The CDR3 DNA is TGTGCCAGCAGCTTGGGTCGCTTAGGAGCTAGACAAGAGACCCAGTACTTC.

The CDR3 DNA is TGTGCCTGGGGCCCGAGGAGGGGAGGGTATGGGACCTACGAGCAGTACTTC. Translating gives CAWGPRRGGYGTYEQYF. The rearrangement joins TRBV30 to TRBJ2-7; 7 bases are a match to TRBD2. V shed 5 bases and J 2 bases; nucleotides not matched to a gene: 18. This CDR3 region has 17 residues. Germline V gives CDR1 GTSNPN, CDR2 SVGIG (reference sequence).

This clone was seen more than once but under ten times. One base away lies a much larger clone, so this may be a sequencing read error. This chain joins TRBV5-4 and TRBJ2-7; tentative D call: TRBD2 (5 bases). This CDR3 contains 14 residues. The V gene's germline CDR1 is SGHNT and CDR2 YYREEE (reference sequence). CDR3 sequence reads: CAISLGSSPGEQYF. CDR3 nucleotides: TGTGCCATCAGCTTGGGGTCCTCCCCGGGGGAGCAGTACTTC.

Worth noting for this clone: This could be a read error, since a much larger clone is one nucleotide away. The chain combines TRBV19 with TRBJ1-6, with 7 bases that match TRBD1. The CDR3 has 16 amino acids. Trimming removed 10 bases from V and 8 bases from J; junction bases left unmatched: 17. Germline CDR1 is LNHDA and CDR2 is SQIVND (reference sequence). The CDR3 nucleotides are TGTGCCATCAGTCTAACCCGCCGGGACAGCTATTCACCCCTCCACTTT. Its protein product is CAISLTRRDSYSPLHF. Filled out from reference TRBV19 and TRBJ1-6, the complete variable domain reads DGGITQSPKYLFRKEGQNVTLSCEQNLNHDAMYWYRQDPGQGLRLIYYSQIVNDFQKGDIAEGYSVSREKKESFPLTVTSAQKNPTAFYLCAISLTRRDSYSPLHFGNGTRLTVT.

In its sample, this clone is medium-sized. The V call is TRBV19, the J call TRBJ1-5; TRBD1 agrees at 7 bases. V lost 8 bases to trimming and J lost 5 bases; unmatched junction nucleotides: 12. This CDR3 region has 15 residues. Germline CDR1 reads LNHDA; CDR2 reads SQIVND (reference sequence). The CDR3 nucleotides are TGTGCCAGTGCCTCTGAGGGACAGTTCTATCAGCCCCAGCATTTT. Amino acids: CASASEGQFYQPQHF.

This clone is categorized as medium-sized. The chain links TRBV19 to TRBJ2-7; TRBD1 or TRBD2 may be the D gene (6 bases each). The length of the CDR3 is 14 residues. V lost 3 bases and J 2 bases, leaving 11 bases between the germline ends. Germline V lookup: CDR1 LNHDA, CDR2 SQIVND (reference sequence). The CDR3 region has the DNA TGTGCCAGTAGTATCGGGGGCGTCGCCTACGAGCAGTACTTC. It specifies CASSIGGVAYEQYF. Combining the CDR3 with reference TRBV19 and TRBJ2-7 gives the whole variable domain DGGITQSPKYLFRKEGQNVTLSCEQNLNHDAMYWYRQDPGQGLRLIYYSQIVNDFQKGDIAEGYSVSREKKESFPLTVTSAQKNPTAFYLCASSIGGVAYEQYFGPGTRLTVT.

In the case of this clone: This may be a read error, as it is one base from a much larger clone. The chain joins TRBV5-6 to TRBJ2-1; a possible D gene is TRBD2 (6 bases). Germline loops: CDR1 SGHDT, CDR2 YYEEEE. The CDR3 loop spans 11 amino acids. The CDR3 nucleotides are TGTGCCAGCAAGGGGCCGGGGGAGCAGTCCTTC. Protein: CASKGPGEQSF.

This clone was seen many times. The sample contains more than one DNA sequence encoding this CDR3. The chain couples TRBV27 to TRBJ2-7; D may correspond to TRBD1 or TRBD2 (5 bases each). The CDR3 runs 13 residues. CDR1 MNHEY and CDR2 SMNVEV come from the germline V gene (reference sequence). V lost 5 bases and J 4 bases, leaving 12 bases between the germline ends. The CDR3 here is CASSPGTIYEQYF. In DNA form, the CDR3 reads TGTGCCAGCAGTCCCGGGACCATTTACGAGCAGTACTTC.

This clone was seen many times. The chain couples TRBV7-2 to TRBJ1-2, with 12 positions matching TRBD1. The trim removed 5 bases at V and 6 bases at J, leaving 7 bases unmatched. The germline V gene has CDR1 SGHTA and CDR2 FQGNSA. There are 15 residues in the CDR3. The CDR3 coding sequence is TGTGCCAGCAGCCCCAGCGGGACAGGGGGCGATGGCTACACCTTC. Its translation: CASSPSGTGGDGYTF.

The sample holds many counts of this clone. The rearrangement joins TRBV7-2 to TRBJ1-2; TRBD1 aligns across 7 bases. V lost 0 bases to trimming and J lost 2 bases; unmatched junction nucleotides: 6. The CDR3 length is 16 residues. CDR1 and CDR2 from the germline V gene are SGHTA and FQGNSA. The CDR3 DNA reads as TGTGCCAGCAGCTTAGCCGGTTACAGGGGAAACTATGGCTACACCTTC. Its protein is CASSLAGYRGNYGYTF. Drawing the rest from reference TRBV7-2 and TRBJ1-2, the complete variable domain is GAGVSQSPSNKVTEKGKDVELRCDPISGHTALYWYRQSLGQGLEFLIYFQGNSAPDKSGLPSDRFSAERTGGSVSTLTIQRTQQEDSAVYLCASSLAGYRGNYGYTFGSGTRLTVV.